This record covers a single T cell receptor beta chain. What it binds is unknown. The data were taken from a study of vaccination effects on CD4 cells after COVID-19. About the study: Samples collected post-vaccine were obtained a median of 72 days after the second dose. Study-level results: Substantial clonal contraction characterized both infection- and vaccine-induced clones late after vaccination.

Clones were read by immunoSEQ multiplex PCR, and TCRdb kept only the in-frame ones, dropping some. Of about 50,000 clones listed, around 70% were seen once; the top ten hold less than 15%. Antigen-specific CD4+ T cells expanded by the ViraFEST assay with viral peptide pools were then sequenced. With about 9 days of culture completed, CD4+ T cells were isolated. All study participants received two doses of BNT162b2 or mRNA-1273 vaccine. Half of the medium was exchanged for IL-2 medium on both days 3 and 7. V was clipped by 5 bases and J by 0 bases, with 20 bases between them. The CDR3 covers 19 residues. Germline V CDR1 and CDR2: SEHNR, FQNEAQ (reference sequence).

The chain couples TRBV7-9 to TRBJ2-6; D not resolved. The sequencing here drew on CD4+ T cells from PBMCs cultured with HCoV-OC43 spike peptides, taken after COVID-19 vaccination. The subset denotes: HCoV-OC43 spike overlapping peptide pool stimulation. The receptor comes from a human donor who received a COVID-19 vaccine. The CDR3 region is CASSAPPRKSSSGANVLTF. The CDR3 nucleotides are TGTGCCAGCAGCGCGCCCCCACGTAAGTCGAGCTCTGGGGCCAACGTCCTGACTTTC.